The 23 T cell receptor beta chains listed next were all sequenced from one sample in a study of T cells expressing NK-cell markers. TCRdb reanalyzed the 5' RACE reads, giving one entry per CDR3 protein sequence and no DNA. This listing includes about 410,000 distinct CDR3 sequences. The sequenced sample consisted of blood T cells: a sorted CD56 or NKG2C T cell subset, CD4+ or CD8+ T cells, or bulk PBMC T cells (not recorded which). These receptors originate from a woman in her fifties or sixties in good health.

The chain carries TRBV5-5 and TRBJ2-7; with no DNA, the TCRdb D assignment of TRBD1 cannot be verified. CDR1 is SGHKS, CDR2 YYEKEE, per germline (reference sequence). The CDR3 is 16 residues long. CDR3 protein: CASSLAPGAGVHEQYF.

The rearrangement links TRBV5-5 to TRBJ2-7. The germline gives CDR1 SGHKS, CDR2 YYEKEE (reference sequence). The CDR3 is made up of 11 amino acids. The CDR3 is CASSLRDEQYF. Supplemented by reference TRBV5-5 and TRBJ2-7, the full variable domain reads DAGVTQSPTHLIKTRGQQVTLRCSPISGHKSVSWYQQVLGQGPQFIFQYYEKEERGRGNFPDRFSARQFPNYSSELNVNALLLGDSALYLCASSLRDEQYFGPGTRLTVT.

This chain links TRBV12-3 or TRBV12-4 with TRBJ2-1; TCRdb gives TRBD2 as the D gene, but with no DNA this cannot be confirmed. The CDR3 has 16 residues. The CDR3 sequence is CASSPPPSGSRNEQFF.

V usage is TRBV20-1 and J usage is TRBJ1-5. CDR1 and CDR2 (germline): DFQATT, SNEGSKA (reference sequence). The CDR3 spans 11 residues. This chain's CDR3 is CSAMRDQPQHF.

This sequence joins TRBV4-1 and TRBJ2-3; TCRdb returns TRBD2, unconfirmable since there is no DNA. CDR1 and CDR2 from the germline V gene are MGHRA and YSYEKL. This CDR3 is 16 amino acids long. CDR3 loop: CASSRPSGTSTDTQYF.

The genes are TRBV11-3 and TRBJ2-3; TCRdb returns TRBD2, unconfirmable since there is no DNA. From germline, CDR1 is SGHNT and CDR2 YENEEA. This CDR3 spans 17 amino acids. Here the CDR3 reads CASSSTSGRGGTDTQYF.

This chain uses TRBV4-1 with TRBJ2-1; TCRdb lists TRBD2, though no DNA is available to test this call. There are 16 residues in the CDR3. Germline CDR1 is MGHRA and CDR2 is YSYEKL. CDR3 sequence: CASSRITGTYYNEQFF.

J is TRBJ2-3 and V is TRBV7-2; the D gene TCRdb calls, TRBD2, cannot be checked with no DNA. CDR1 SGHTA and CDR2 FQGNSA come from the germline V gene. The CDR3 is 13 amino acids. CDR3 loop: CASSLGLVAYRYF. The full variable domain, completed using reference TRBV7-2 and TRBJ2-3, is GAGVSQSPSNKVTEKGKDVELRCDPISGHTALYWYRQSLGQGLEFLIYFQGNSAPDKSGLPSDRFSAERTGGSVSTLTIQRTQQEDSAVYLCASSLGLVAYRYFGPGTRLTVL.

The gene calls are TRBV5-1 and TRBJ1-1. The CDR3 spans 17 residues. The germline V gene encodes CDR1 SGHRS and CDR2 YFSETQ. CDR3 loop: CASSLPRSDGVATEAFF.

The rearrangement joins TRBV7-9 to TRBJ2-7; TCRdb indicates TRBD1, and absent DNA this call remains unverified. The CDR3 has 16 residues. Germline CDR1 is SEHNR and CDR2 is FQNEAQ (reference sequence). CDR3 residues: CASSLLPGTGTYEQYF.

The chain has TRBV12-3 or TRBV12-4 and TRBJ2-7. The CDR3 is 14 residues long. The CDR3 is CASSYSGDSYEQYF.

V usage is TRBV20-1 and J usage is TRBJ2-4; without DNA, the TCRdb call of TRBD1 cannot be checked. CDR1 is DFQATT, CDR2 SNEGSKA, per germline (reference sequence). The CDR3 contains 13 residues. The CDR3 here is CSAVGQGENIQYF.

The CDR3 loop reads CASSLGGDRYNEQFF. V and J are TRBV27 and TRBJ2-1; TCRdb indicates TRBD1, and absent DNA this call remains unverified. Germline V CDR1 and CDR2: MNHEY, SMNVEV (reference sequence). The CDR3 is 15 amino acids.

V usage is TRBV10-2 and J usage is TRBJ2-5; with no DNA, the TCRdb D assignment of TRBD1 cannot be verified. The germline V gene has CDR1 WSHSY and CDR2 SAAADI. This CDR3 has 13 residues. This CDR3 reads CATTGVGGETQYF.

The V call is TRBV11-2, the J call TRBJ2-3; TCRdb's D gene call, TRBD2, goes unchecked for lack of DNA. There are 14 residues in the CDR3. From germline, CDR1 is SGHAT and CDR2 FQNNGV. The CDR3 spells CASREPSRTDTQYF.

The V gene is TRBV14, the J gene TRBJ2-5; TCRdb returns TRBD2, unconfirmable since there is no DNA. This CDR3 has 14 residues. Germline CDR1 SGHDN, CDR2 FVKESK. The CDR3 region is CASNPGVRRETQYF.

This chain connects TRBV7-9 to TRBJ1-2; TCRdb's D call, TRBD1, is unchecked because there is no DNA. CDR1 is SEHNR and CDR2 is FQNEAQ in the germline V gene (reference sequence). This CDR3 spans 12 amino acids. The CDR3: CASSTGIYGYTF.

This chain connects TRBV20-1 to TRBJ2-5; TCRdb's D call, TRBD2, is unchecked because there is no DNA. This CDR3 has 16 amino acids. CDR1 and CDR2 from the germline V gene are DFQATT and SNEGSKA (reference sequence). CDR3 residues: CSASTLTSGVQETQYF.

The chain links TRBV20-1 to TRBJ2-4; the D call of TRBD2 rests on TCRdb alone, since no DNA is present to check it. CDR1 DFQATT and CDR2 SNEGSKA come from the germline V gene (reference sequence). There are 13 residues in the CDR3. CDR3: CSASETRGNIQYF.

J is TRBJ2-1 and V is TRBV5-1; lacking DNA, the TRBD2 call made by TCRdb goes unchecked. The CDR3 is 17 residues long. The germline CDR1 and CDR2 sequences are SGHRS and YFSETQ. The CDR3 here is CASSLVVASSSYNEQFF.

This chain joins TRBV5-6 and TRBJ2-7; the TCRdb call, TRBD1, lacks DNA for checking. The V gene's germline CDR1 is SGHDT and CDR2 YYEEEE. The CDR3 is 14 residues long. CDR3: CASSLAADRYEQYF.

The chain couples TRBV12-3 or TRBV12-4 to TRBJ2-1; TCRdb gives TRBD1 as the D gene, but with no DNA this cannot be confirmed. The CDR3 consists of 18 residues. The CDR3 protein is CASSPGRRTTSSYNEQFF.

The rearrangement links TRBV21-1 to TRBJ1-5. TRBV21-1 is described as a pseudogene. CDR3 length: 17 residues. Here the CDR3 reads CASSKEDSGGWNQPQHF.